This is a list of T cell receptor beta chains from one sample in a study of blood T cell repertoires in COVID-19. Clones were read by immunoSEQ multiplex PCR, and TCRdb kept only the in-frame ones, dropping some. The data contain around 200,000 clones, approximately 90% of them seen just once; the ten biggest clones take up nearly 4.5%. The sample was peripheral blood. All receptors come from a man aged 50 or older with acute or convalescent COVID-19. The CDR3 runs from the conserved cysteine through the conserved F or W. A D gene is named only where the DNA matches it firmly. The size entry is marked missing in some rows and otherwise reads once, few, many or a size class.

>TRBJ1-2|TRBV2|NA|TRBD1
CASSDPGQGYGYTF
TGTGCCAGCAGTGACCCGGGACAGGGTTATGGCTACACCTTC
>TRBJ1-3|TRBV10-1|NA|NA
CASSEGGTSGNTIYF
TGCGCCAGCAGTGAGGGCGGAACCTCTGGAAACACCATATATTTT
>TRBJ2-1|TRBV4-1|NA|NA
CASSQVSVYNEQFF
TGCGCCAGCAGCCAAGTGAGTGTTTACAATGAGCAGTTCTTC
>TRBJ1-6|TRBV28|NA|TRBD1
CASTGAISSYNSPLHF
TGTGCCAGTACAGGGGCTATAAGCTCCTATAATTCACCCCTCCACTTT
>TRBJ2-2|TRBV18|few|TRBD1
CASLRDSNTGELFF
TGTGCCAGCTTACGGGACAGTAACACCGGGGAGCTGTTTTTT
>TRBJ1-5|TRBV19|NA|TRBD1
CASSMGTGGYQPQHF
TGTGCCAGTAGTATGGGGACAGGGGGATATCAGCCCCAGCATTTT
>TRBJ2-5|TRBV9|NA|TRBD1
CASSEDRWSETQYF
TGTGCCAGCAGCGAGGACAGGTGGTCCGAGACCCAGTACTTC
>TRBJ1-1|TRBV6-5|NA|NA
CASSYSRGDGEAFF
TGTGCCAGCAGTTACTCGCGGGGCGACGGGGAAGCTTTCTTT
>TRBJ2-1|TRBV12-5|NA|NA
CASGLVLGSSYNEQFF
TGTGCTAGTGGTTTGGTCCTGGGGAGCTCCTACAATGAGCAGTTCTTC
>TRBJ2-6|TRBV2|NA|TRBD1
CATGQGPPGANVLTF
TGTGCCACCGGACAGGGCCCACCTGGGGCCAACGTCCTGACTTTC
>TRBJ2-5|TRBV7-2|NA|TRBD2
CASTFSGVEETQYF
TGTGCCAGCACCTTTAGCGGGGTAGAAGAGACCCAGTACTTC
>TRBJ1-5|TRBV19|NA|NA
CATGKGMNQPQHF
TGTGCTACTGGGAAGGGGATGAATCAGCCCCAGCATTTT
>TRBJ1-2|TRBV29-1|NA|NA
CSATENYGYTF
TGCAGCGCGACAGAGAACTATGGCTACACCTTC
>TRBJ2-2|TRBV4-1|few|NA
CASSQGATFSNTGELFF
TGCGCCAGCAGCCAAGGGGCCACCTTTTCGAACACCGGGGAGCTGTTTTTT
>TRBJ1-2|TRBV3-1/TRBV3-2|NA|TRBD1
CASSHQGGGYGYTF
TGTGCCAGCAGCCATCAGGGGGGTGGTTATGGCTACACCTTC
>TRBJ2-2|TRBV3-1/TRBV3-2|NA|TRBD1
CASSRTGDNTGELFF
TGTGCCAGTTCCCGGACAGGAGATAACACCGGGGAGCTGTTTTTT
>TRBJ1-2|TRBV27|NA|NA
CASSRARGYGYTF
TGTGCCAGCTCACGTGCCAGGGGCTATGGCTACACCTTC
>TRBJ1-2|TRBV29-1|NA|NA
CSAGGGYGYTF
TGCAGCGCCGGGGGGGGTTATGGCTACACCTTC
>TRBJ1-5|TRBV6-5|NA|NA
CASSYRQGNQPQHF
TGTGCCAGCAGTTACCGGCAGGGTAATCAGCCCCAGCATTTT
>TRBJ1-3|TRBV18|NA|NA
CASSRSSSGNTIYF
TGTGCCAGCTCGCGTTCTAGCTCTGGAAACACCATATATTTT
>TRBJ1-1|TRBV6-6|NA|NA
CASSPDREAFF
TGTGCCAGCAGCCCAGACAGGGAAGCTTTCTTT
>TRBJ1-2|TRBV7-9|NA|NA
CASSLVEIGSGYTF
TGTGCCAGCAGCTTAGTTGAAATCGGGTCTGGCTACACCTTC
>TRBJ1-6|TRBV2|few|NA
CARTQGSSYNSPLHF
TGTGCCAGGACACAGGGAAGCTCCTATAATTCACCCCTCCACTTT
>TRBJ1-1|TRBV3-1/TRBV3-2|NA|NA
CASSQWQANTEAFF
TGTGCCAGCAGCCAATGGCAGGCGAACACTGAAGCTTTCTTT
>TRBJ1-6|TRBV11-2|NA|NA
CASSLRQIYNSPLHF
TGTGCCAGCAGCTTAAGACAGATCTATAATTCACCCCTCCACTTT
>TRBJ1-4|TRBV18|NA|NA
CASSPRQVEGEKLFF
TGTGCCAGCTCACCACGTCAGGTGGAAGGTGAAAAACTGTTTTTT
>TRBJ2-1|TRBV6-5|NA|TRBD2
CASSYSGTSANEQFF
TGTGCCAGCAGTTACTCAGGGACTAGTGCAAATGAGCAGTTCTTC
>TRBJ1-5|TRBV7-8|NA|NA
CASSPAVARQPQHF
TGTGCCAGCAGCCCCGCGGTAGCAAGGCAGCCCCAGCATTTT
>TRBJ1-1|TRBV18|NA|NA
CASSPYRDTITEAFF
TGTGCCAGCTCACCTTACCGGGACACCATCACTGAAGCTTTCTTT
>TRBJ1-2|TRBV18|NA|NA
CASSPATGIRPNYGYTF
TGTGCCAGCTCACCCGCGACAGGTATACGGCCTAACTATGGCTACACCTTC
>TRBJ2-4|TRBV20-1|NA|NA
CSASASSPGNIQYF
TGCAGTGCTAGTGCCTCGTCCCCCGGGAACATTCAGTACTTC
>TRBJ1-2|TRBV5-1|NA|TRBD1
CASSFDLDRNNYGYTF
TGCGCCAGCAGCTTTGACCTGGACAGGAATAACTATGGCTACACCTTC
>TRBJ2-1|TRBV29-1|NA|NA
CSVPRAGLRNEQFF
TGCAGCGTTCCCAGGGCAGGCCTGCGCAATGAGCAGTTCTTC
>TRBJ2-2|TRBV19|NA|NA
CASSTGTGVTGELFF
TGTGCCAGTAGTACAGGCACAGGAGTCACCGGGGAGCTGTTTTTT
>TRBJ1-2|TRBV12-5|NA|NA
CASGLVRQSYGYTF
TGTGCTAGTGGTTTGGTACGTCAGTCCTATGGCTACACCTTC
>TRBJ1-6|TRBV6-1|NA|NA
CASSEGGRIRSPLHF
TGTGCCAGCAGTGAAGGGGGCAGGATCCGTTCACCCCTCCACTTT
>TRBJ1-1|TRBV5-4|NA|TRBD1
CASSSASRGQGLRNTEAFF
TGTGCCAGCAGCTCCGCTTCTCGGGGACAGGGGTTAAGGAACACTGAAGCTTTCTTT
>TRBJ2-1|TRBV4-1|NA|TRBD1
CASSHPGQGAGEQFF
TGCGCCAGCAGCCACCCGGGACAGGGGGCCGGTGAGCAGTTCTTC